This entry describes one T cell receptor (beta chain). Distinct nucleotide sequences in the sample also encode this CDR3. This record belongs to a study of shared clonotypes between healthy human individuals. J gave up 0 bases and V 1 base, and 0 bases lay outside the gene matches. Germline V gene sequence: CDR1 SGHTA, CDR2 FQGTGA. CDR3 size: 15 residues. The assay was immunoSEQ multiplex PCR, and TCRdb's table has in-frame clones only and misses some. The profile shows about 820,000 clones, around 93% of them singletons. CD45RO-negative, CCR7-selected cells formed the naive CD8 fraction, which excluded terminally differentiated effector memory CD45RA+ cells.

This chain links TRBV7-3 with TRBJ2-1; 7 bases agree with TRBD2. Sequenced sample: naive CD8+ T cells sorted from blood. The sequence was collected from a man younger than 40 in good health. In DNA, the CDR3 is TGTGCCAGCAGCTTAAGCGGGAGCTCCTACAATGAGCAGTTCTTC. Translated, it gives CASSLSGSSYNEQFF.